This is a list of T cell receptor beta chains from one sample in a study of OX40 agonist ivuxolimab in advanced cancers. Data came from immunoSEQ multiplex PCR; TCRdb stores just in-frame clones and leaves some out. Of more than 50,000 clones listed, approximately 90% are singletons. The material sequenced was CD4+ or CD8+ T cells sorted from blood, taken in a trial of the OX40 agonist ivuxolimab. These receptors all stem from an adult with an advanced solid tumor such as melanoma, head and neck, liver or kidney cancer. Both conserved end residues are part of each CDR3. Each record gives: D gene, clone size, V gene, J gene, CDR3 DNA, CDR3 protein. A D gene is named only where the DNA matches it firmly. Expanded clones get a size class; other rows say once, few or many, or leave the size out.

.	.	TRBV4-1	TRBJ2-1	TGCGCCAGCAGCCTAGTAAAATCTTACAATGAGCAGTTCTTC	CASSLVKSYNEQFF
TRBD1	.	TRBV28	TRBJ1-1	TGTGCCAGAGGACAGGTAAACCCCCCGGGAGGCACTGAAGCTTTCTTT	CARGQVNPPGGTEAFF
TRBD1	.	TRBV9	TRBJ2-2	TGTGCCAGCAGCCGGGACAGCGGGGAGCTGTTTTTT	CASSRDSGELFF
.	.	TRBV11-2	TRBJ2-7	TGTGCCAGCAGTCCCGAATGGGGAATTGTCTACGAGCAGTACTTC	CASSPEWGIVYEQYF
.	.	TRBV27	TRBJ1-1	TGTGCCAGCAGCCCTCTTGCGACGGGCACTGAAGCTTTCTTT	CASSPLATGTEAFF
.	.	TRBV28	TRBJ2-3	TGTGCCAGCAGTTCAACCGGACTGGTTCACACAGATACGCAGTATTTT	CASSSTGLVHTDTQYF
TRBD1	.	TRBV7-9	TRBJ2-7	TGTGCCAGCAGTTCCGGGACAGGGGTCTACGAGCAGTACTTC	CASSSGTGVYEQYF
TRBD1	.	TRBV2	TRBJ1-2	TGTGCCATCCCAGTTTTACAGGGGGCCCCTAACTATGGCTACACCTTC	CAIPVLQGAPNYGYTF
.	once	TRBV2	TRBJ1-1	TGTGCCAGCAGTGCGGGGAACACTGAAGCTTTCTTT	CASSAGNTEAFF
TRBD2	.	TRBV6-5	TRBJ2-7	TGTGCCAGCAGTTACTCGGAGGGAGGGTACGAGCAGTACTTC	CASSYSEGGYEQYF
.	.	TRBV5-1	TRBJ1-4	TGCGCCAGCAGCTCACAGGAATCAACTAATGAAAAACTGTTTTTT	CASSSQESTNEKLFF
.	.	TRBV9	TRBJ2-1	TGTGCCAGCAGCGTCGTGACCGGTAACAGCGAGCAGTTCTTC	CASSVVTGNSEQFF
.	.	TRBV28	TRBJ2-1	TGTGCCAGCAGTCCGGGACTGCTAATGAAGGAGCAGTTCTTC	CASSPGLLMKEQFF
.	once	TRBV5-6	TRBJ2-7	TGTGCCAGCAGCTTGGGGGACAAAGGGTACGAGCAGTACTTC	CASSLGDKGYEQYF
.	.	TRBV7-9	TRBJ2-1	TGTGCCAGCAGCTTAGACCTATACAATGAGCAGTTCTTC	CASSLDLYNEQFF
.	.	TRBV7-9	TRBJ2-3	TGTGCCAGCAGCTTAGGGCTAGGAACAGATACGCAGTATTTT	CASSLGLGTDTQYF
TRBD1	.	TRBV30	TRBJ2-7	TGTGCCTGGAGTGTATATGGGACAGGTTACGAGCAGTACTTC	CAWSVYGTGYEQYF
TRBD2	.	TRBV7-8	TRBJ2-2	TGTGCCAGCAGCTTACAACTAGCGGGGGGAACCACCGGGGAGCTGTTTTTT	CASSLQLAGGTTGELFF
.	.	TRBV4-1	TRBJ1-4	TGCGCCAGCAGCCAAGATCCCAGTAAAGGTGAAAAACTGTTTTTT	CASSQDPSKGEKLFF
.	.	TRBV10-3	TRBJ1-1	TGTGCCATCCAGGGATCGAACACTGAAGCTTTCTTT	CAIQGSNTEAFF
.	.	TRBV29-1	TRBJ2-1	TGCAGCGTTGAAAAACGGTACAATGAGCAGTTCTTC	CSVEKRYNEQFF
.	.	TRBV28	TRBJ1-1	TGTGCCAGCAGTCTTACTATGAACACTGAAGCTTTCTTT	CASSLTMNTEAFF
.	few	TRBV4-1	TRBJ2-2	TGCGCCAGCAGCCAAGATCGAGTAGCGGCGAACACCGGGGAGCTGTTTTTT	CASSQDRVAANTGELFF
.	.	TRBV6-6	TRBJ2-2	TGTGCCAGCACCCCTATATGGCCCACCGGGGAGCTGTTTTTT	CASTPIWPTGELFF
TRBD1	.	TRBV7-9	TRBJ1-1	TGTGCCAGCAGCACCGGACAGGGAGTCGGCGAAACTGAAGCTTTCTTT	CASSTGQGVGETEAFF
TRBD2	.	TRBV28	TRBJ2-3	TGTGCCAGCAGTTATGATCGGGGGGGCTCTGGAGCAGATACGCAGTATTTT	CASSYDRGGSGADTQYF
.	.	TRBV6-1	TRBJ1-1	TGTGCCAGCAGTAATTTCCCCGGCGGATACACTGAAGCTTTCTTT	CASSNFPGGYTEAFF
TRBD2	.	TRBV11-2	TRBJ2-3	TGTGCCAGCAGCTTAAATGCGGGGGGCGGAGATACGCAGTATTTT	CASSLNAGGGDTQYF
.	.	TRBV19	TRBJ1-2	TGTGCCAGTAGTATCGCAGGGTTGAACTATGGCTACACCTTC	CASSIAGLNYGYTF
.	few	TRBV27	TRBJ1-5	TGTGCCAGCAGTGGGGCGTTTCGAAATCAGCCCCAGCATTTT	CASSGAFRNQPQHF
.	.	TRBV4-1	TRBJ2-5	TGCGCCAGCAGCCAAGAGGCGGGGGCACGGGAGACCCAGTACTTC	CASSQEAGARETQYF
.	.	TRBV5-5	TRBJ1-2	TGTGCCAGCAGCTTGGGGCAGGGTATAGATGGCTACACCTTC	CASSLGQGIDGYTF
.	.	TRBV27	TRBJ1-5	TGTGCCAGCAGTTTCCAGGGTAATCAGCCCCAGCATTTT	CASSFQGNQPQHF
.	once	TRBV11-1	TRBJ1-2	TGTGCCAGCAGCTCCCGTGGCGGCAACCCCTATGGCTACACCTTC	CASSSRGGNPYGYTF
.	.	TRBV13	TRBJ2-3	TGTGCCAGCAGCCTGGGACTCACAGATACGCAGTATTTT	CASSLGLTDTQYF
TRBD1	.	TRBV12-5	TRBJ1-1	TGTGCTAGTGGCGGGACAGTGTGGACTGAAGCTTTCTTT	CASGGTVWTEAFF
TRBD2	.	TRBV4-1	TRBJ2-1	TGCGCCAGCAGCTGGGGACTAGCGGTCTTGAGCTCCTACAATGAGCAGTTCTTC	CASSWGLAVLSSYNEQFF
.	once	TRBV4-2	TRBJ2-7	TGTGCCAGCAGCCGCCCTCCCTACGAGCAGTACTTC	CASSRPPYEQYF
.	.	TRBV6-1	TRBJ1-6	TGTGCCAGCAGTTCAGGGTTGGGTTCACCCCTCCACTTT	CASSSGLGSPLHF
.	.	TRBV7-6	TRBJ1-2	TGTGCCAGCGGGGTAGGAGGGGTTTATGGCTACACCTTC	CASGVGGVYGYTF
.	.	TRBV11-2	TRBJ1-2	TGTGCCAGCAGTTTAACGGGGCATTGGTCTGATGGCTACACCTTC	CASSLTGHWSDGYTF
TRBD1	.	TRBV4-1	TRBJ1-2	TGCGCCAGCAGCCGGATAGGGACAGGGGATGGCTACACCTTC	CASSRIGTGDGYTF
.	few	TRBV6-5	TRBJ2-1	TGTGCCAGCAGTTACGGGCCTAAAGGGTACAATGAGCAGTTCTTC	CASSYGPKGYNEQFF
.	.	TRBV30	TRBJ2-7	TGTGCCTGGAGTGACCAAATGGACGAGCAGTACTTC	CAWSDQMDEQYF
.	.	TRBV9	TRBJ2-7	TGTGCCAGCAGCGGCCAGGGTTACGAGCAGTACTTC	CASSGQGYEQYF
.	.	TRBV6-5	TRBJ1-1	TGTGCCAGCAGTTTCTTGGCTAGTAGGACTGAAGCTTTCTTT	CASSFLASRTEAFF
TRBD1	.	TRBV13	TRBJ2-2	TGTGCCAGCAGCGGGACAGTCGTGGTTGGTGCCGGGGAGCTGTTTTTT	CASSGTVVVGAGELFF
.	once	TRBV7-6	TRBJ2-7	TGTGCCAGCAGCCCCGGGTGGGACGAGCAGTACTTC	CASSPGWDEQYF
.	.	TRBV7-9	TRBJ1-6	TGTGCCAGCAGCTTATCCACAACGGGTAATTCACCCCTCCACTTT	CASSLSTTGNSPLHF
.	.	TRBV19	TRBJ1-1	TGTGCCAGTAGTATGAGTCTGAACACTGAAGCTTTCTTT	CASSMSLNTEAFF
.	.	TRBV29-1	TRBJ2-7	TGCAGCGTTGCAGGGGTGGCCCCCTACGAGCAGTACTTC	CSVAGVAPYEQYF
.	.	TRBV5-1	TRBJ2-7	TGCGCCAGCAGCGACCGGACAGTGTCCTACGAGCAGTACTTC	CASSDRTVSYEQYF
.	.	TRBV4-1	TRBJ2-3	TGCGCCAGCAGGATGACCGTCACAGATACGCAGTATTTT	CASRMTVTDTQYF
.	.	TRBV19	TRBJ1-2	TGTGCCAGTAGTGGGGAATGGGAGGGGACTAACTATGGCTACACCTTC	CASSGEWEGTNYGYTF
.	.	TRBV11-2	TRBJ1-1	TGTGCCAGCAGCTTATGGTCCGGGGATATTGAAGCTTTCTTT	CASSLWSGDIEAFF
TRBD1	.	TRBV15	TRBJ1-2	TGTGCCACCAGCAGGGAGGGGACAGGGAATGGCTACACCTTC	CATSREGTGNGYTF
TRBD1	.	TRBV13	TRBJ2-7	TGTGCCAGCAGCTTTGATAGGCAGGGGGACTACGAGCAGTACTTC	CASSFDRQGDYEQYF